This T cell receptor (beta chain) appears in the sequencing data of a study of blood T cell repertoires in COVID-19. Study-wide context: There were acute and convalescent COVID-19 samples, and they came from the United States, Italy and Spain. PBMCs, B-cell-depleted T cells, or T cells provided the cDNA or gDNA that made up the material.

Authors' processing steps: It was from reference gene primer amplification that nucleated cell counts were estimated. Clones were sequenced by immunoSEQ multiplex PCR, and TCRdb holds only the in-frame ones, with some missing. V, J and clone size reflect that table, while D and trimming were determined from the DNA. The sample lists approximately 89,000 clones, around nine tenths occurring once. The germline V and J ends were trimmed by 0 bases and 9 bases, with 12 bases remaining between them. The CDR3 has 13 residues. Per germline, CDR1 MNHNS and CDR2 SASEGT. This clone was found once. Material: peripheral blood. The source of this sequence is a man aged 70-80 years with acute or convalescent COVID-19. The rearrangement links TRBV6-1 to TRBJ2-7, with a weak D call TRBD2 (7 bases). CDR3: CASSEARGEGQYV. DNA for the CDR3: TGTGCCAGCAGTGAAGCAAGGGGGGAGGGGCAGTACGTC.